This TCR beta chain was captured in a study of T cell repertoires in cytomegalovirus infection (dated by TCRdb to about 2019). Context from the whole study: Peptide stimulations targeted recently identified HLA-C-restricted CMV epitopes, whose presentation resists viral immunomodulation, together with well-studied HLA-B-restricted epitopes. Donor HLA type was relevant to the analysis, because carriage of CMV infection together with the matching HLA type was indicated by public TCR beta signatures. On the study overall, not on this receptor specifically: The ex vivo response was dominated by HLA-C-restricted CMV-specific TCR beta clonotypes, which also provided the single most frequent clonotype in two of eight donors. In both this cohort and an independent roughly 350-donor cohort, the cumulative frequency of public TCR beta family members distinguished carriers of CMV infection plus the relevant HLA type.

V ends up 5 bases short and J 8 bases short, with an unmatched junction base count of 6. The germline V gene gives CDR1 as MNHEY and CDR2 as SVGEGT. The CDR3 sequence holds 14 residues, the cysteine and phenylalanine included. The read is trimmed to its CDR3 DNA, 42 bases read in frame from base 1. What the treatment or condition label conveys for this sample: in vitro stimulation with specific CMV peptide epitopes to enrich CMV-specific T cells. This clonotype was counted between two and nine times. Its antigen is unknown. It has no much larger one-base neighbor in the sample; base qualities were not kept. TCRdb shows the sequencer as Illumina HiSeq 1500. The public reads were reanalyzed by TCRdb: fastp trimming at Q25, MiXCR alignment, in-frame beta chains only. Identical CDR3 proteins give one entry, which carries the most common genes and DNA. This sample comprises 700,000 to 950,000 distinct CDR3 sequences, roughly 33% of them detected only once. 9.5% to 15% of the sample rests with the top ten.

Sequencing was performed on cultured CD8+ T cells from PBMCs, taken from culture after CMV antigen stimulation. The clonotype originates from a human donor in good health (CMV status not recorded). Some clones in this sample may be carry-over from other donors' samples. The chain couples TRBV6-2 or TRBV6-3 to TRBJ1-6, with 7 bases in between that match TRBD1. Read as DNA, the sequence is TGTGCCAGCAGTAGGGGCAGGGGGGATTCACCCCTCCACTTT. It codes for CASSRGRGDSPLHF.